This is a list of T cell receptor beta chains from one sample in a study of blood T cell repertoires in COVID-19. Measured with immunoSEQ multiplex PCR; TCRdb has only the in-frame clones, and not every one. Of fewer than 200,000 clones listed, about three quarters were seen once; the top ten hold less than 30%. The sample was peripheral blood. The receptors were sampled from a woman aged 70-85 years with acute or convalescent COVID-19. Both conserved end residues are part of each CDR3. Fields, in order: clone size, D gene, J gene, V gene, CDR3 DNA, CDR3 protein. The D gene is left open where the match is weak. Size is omitted from some rows. Given values are once, few, many or a class for expanded clones.

abundance: NA
d_gene: TRBD1
j_gene: TRBJ2-2
v_gene: TRBV10-3
CDR3nt: TGTGCCATCAGTGAGTCGACAGGGACCGGGGAGCTGTTTTTT
CDR3aa: CAISESTGTGELFF

abundance: NA
d_gene: NA
j_gene: TRBJ1-2
v_gene: TRBV11-3
CDR3nt: TGTGCCAGCAGCTTAGATTGGTCTATCAATTCCGGAGCGCTGGGCTATGGCTACACCTTC
CDR3aa: CASSLDWSINSGALGYGYTF

abundance: once
d_gene: NA
j_gene: TRBJ2-2
v_gene: TRBV6-5
CDR3nt: TGTGCCAGCAGTTCCAGTACCGGGGAGCTGTTTTTT
CDR3aa: CASSSSTGELFF

abundance: NA
d_gene: NA
j_gene: TRBJ2-4
v_gene: TRBV11-2
CDR3nt: TGTGCCAGCAGCTCAAGAACAGGGTCGGTGGCCAAAAACATTCAGTACTTC
CDR3aa: CASSSRTGSVAKNIQYF

abundance: NA
d_gene: TRBD2
j_gene: TRBJ2-7
v_gene: TRBV6-5
CDR3nt: TGTGCCAGCCTTTTACCCCGCGGGAGACACTACGAGCAGTACTTC
CDR3aa: CASLLPRGRHYEQYF

abundance: NA
d_gene: TRBD1
j_gene: TRBJ2-1
v_gene: TRBV29-1
CDR3nt: TGCAGCGTTGGCCGGGACAGGGTTTTAGATGAGCAGTTCTTC
CDR3aa: CSVGRDRVLDEQFF

abundance: NA
d_gene: TRBD2
j_gene: TRBJ2-7
v_gene: TRBV30
CDR3nt: TGTGCCTGGACTAACCCGGGACTAGCGGGACGGGAGCAGTACTTC
CDR3aa: CAWTNPGLAGREQYF

abundance: NA
d_gene: TRBD2
j_gene: TRBJ2-3
v_gene: TRBV3-1/TRBV3-2
CDR3nt: TGTGCCAGCAGCGGAGGGACTAGCGGGAGATCAGATACGCAGTATTTT
CDR3aa: CASSGGTSGRSDTQYF

abundance: NA
d_gene: NA
j_gene: TRBJ2-4
v_gene: TRBV10-3
CDR3nt: TGTGCCATCAGGGACACCGAAAACATTCAGTACTTC
CDR3aa: CAIRDTENIQYF

abundance: many
d_gene: TRBD1
j_gene: TRBJ1-6
v_gene: TRBV5-1
CDR3nt: TGCGCCAGCAGACTCGGACAGGCGAGCTCCTATAATTCACCCCTCCACTTT
CDR3aa: CASRLGQASSYNSPLHF

abundance: NA
d_gene: TRBD2
j_gene: TRBJ2-1
v_gene: TRBV3-1/TRBV3-2
CDR3nt: TGTGCCAGCAGCATGACTAGCGGGTACAATGAGCAGTTCTTC
CDR3aa: CASSMTSGYNEQFF

abundance: NA
d_gene: NA
j_gene: TRBJ2-5
v_gene: TRBV15
CDR3nt: TGTGCCACCAGCACCAGCCAAGAGACCCAGTACTTC
CDR3aa: CATSTSQETQYF

abundance: few
d_gene: TRBD1
j_gene: TRBJ1-1
v_gene: TRBV5-1
CDR3nt: TGCGCCAGCAGCTTGGAGACAGGGAACGCTGAAGCTTTCTTT
CDR3aa: CASSLETGNAEAFF

abundance: NA
d_gene: NA
j_gene: TRBJ2-3
v_gene: TRBV11-2
CDR3nt: TGTGCCAGCAGCTCAGTCACAGATACGCAGTATTTT
CDR3aa: CASSSVTDTQYF

abundance: NA
d_gene: TRBD1
j_gene: TRBJ2-7
v_gene: TRBV5-4
CDR3nt: TGTGCCAGCACCGAGACAGGGACCTACGAGCAGTACTTC
CDR3aa: CASTETGTYEQYF

abundance: NA
d_gene: NA
j_gene: TRBJ1-6
v_gene: TRBV11-2
CDR3nt: TGTGCCAGCAGCTTATCGGCAGGGTATAATTCACCCCTCCACTTT
CDR3aa: CASSLSAGYNSPLHF